Below, 18 T cell receptor beta chains from the same sample are listed, as sequenced in a study of blood T cells in healthy people across ages (dated by TCRdb to the mid-2010s). Library preparation was by 5' RACE. A second PCR of roughly 7 to 11 cycles was performed with a sample-barcoded 5' primer and a J-beta primer mix. TCRdb took the public reads, trimmed them with fastp at Q25, ran MiXCR for clone calling and kept in-frame beta chains. Every CDR3 protein is listed once, alongside the most common genes and DNA of its rows. A total of approximately 1,700,000 distinct CDR3 sequences appear in this sample, approximately 39% of them only once. Of the sample, approximately 22% falls within the top ten clones. What was sequenced was blood. These receptors originate from a human donor in good health.

This clonotype has only a few counts. The chain couples TRBV7-2 to TRBJ2-7; 9 bases fit TRBD2. V shed 0 bases and J 0 bases; nucleotides not matched to a gene: 3. The CDR3 consists of 16 residues. Looked up from germline, CDR1 is SGHTA and CDR2 is FQGNSA. The CDR3 spells CASSLASGGTSYEQYF. Here the CDR3 DNA reads TGTGCCAGCAGCTTAGCCAGCGGGGGGACCTCCTACGAGCAGTACTTC.

In its sample, this clonotype was seen once. The rearrangement uses TRBV7-9 and TRBJ1-1; 8 bases line up with TRBD1. Trimming cost V 5 bases and J 0 bases; bases outside gene matches: 5. Germline V gives CDR1 SEHNR, CDR2 FQNEAQ (reference sequence). This CDR3 contains 15 residues. CDR3 protein: CASSEWTGMNTEAFF. CDR3 sequence (DNA): TGTGCCAGCAGCGAGTGGACAGGGATGAACACTGAAGCTTTCTTT.

This chain joins TRBV20-1 and TRBJ2-7, with 8 bases fitting TRBD1. The length of the CDR3 is 14 residues. CDR1 is DFQATT and CDR2 is SNEGSKA in the germline V gene (reference sequence). V lost 0 bases and J lost 2; bases outside the gene matches: 3. CDR3 nucleotide sequence: TGCAGTGCTAGAGAAGGGACAGGTACCTACGAGCAGTACTTC. It specifies CSAREGTGTYEQYF.

This clonotype showed up just a few times. The gene calls are TRBV7-2 and TRBJ2-5; D is unclear. Germline CDR1 SGHTA, CDR2 FQGNSA. The CDR3 loop spans 15 amino acids. The V end was cut by 1 base, the J end by 4 bases, with 13 bases between. CDR3 amino acids: CASSLGTSLSETQYF. CDR3 coding DNA: TGTGCCAGCAGCTTAGGTACCTCCCTATCAGAGACCCAGTACTTC.

This clonotype was found a few times. The V gene is TRBV18, the J gene TRBJ1-5, with 9 bases fitting TRBD1. The CDR3 sequence is 14 residues long. J was trimmed by 6 bases and V by 3 bases; bases with no gene match: 3. Germline assignment: CDR1 KGHSH and CDR2 LQKENI. CDR3 in DNA: TGTGCCAGCTCACCGGGGACAGGGCTTCAGCCCCAGCATTTT. It translates to CASSPGTGLQPQHF.

V usage is TRBV20-1 and J usage is TRBJ2-7; tentatively, D is TRBD1 (7 bases). The DNA end is a closer match to TRBJ2-5, so the J assignment may be wrong. Germline values: CDR1 DFQATT, CDR2 SNEGSKA (reference sequence). CDR3 length: 15 amino acids. This chain's CDR3 is CSAQGGLVFEETQYF. The DNA for the CDR3 is TGCAGTGCTCAGGGGGGACTTGTCTTTGAAGAGACCCAGTACTTC.

To note about this clonotype: At one end the junction does not follow the germline gene, possibly because of a read error. The gene calls are TRBV9 and TRBJ1-2; perhaps TRBD1 as D (5 bases). The CDR3 length is 15 residues. Germline lookup yields CDR1 SGDLS and CDR2 YYNGEE. The CDR3 coding sequence is TGTGCCAGCAGCCCCCGGGGGGACGGAGTCTATGGTTACACCTTC. Protein: CASSPRGDGVYGYTF.

V is TRBV2 and J is TRBJ2-5, with unresolved D. Germline CDR1 SNHLY, CDR2 FYNNEI. The CDR3 sequence is 13 residues long. V was trimmed by 3 bases and J by 1 base, leaving 6 bases between them. The CDR3 sequence: CASSETVQETQYF. DNA for the CDR3: TGTGCCAGCAGTGAGACTGTCCAAGAGACCCAGTACTTC.

The rearrangement joins TRBV12-5 to TRBJ1-5; possible D gene TRBD1, 6 bases. V was clipped by 7 bases and J by 7 bases, with 14 bases between them. Germline V gene lookup returns CDR1 LGHNT and CDR2 FRNRAP. The CDR3 has 13 residues. The CDR3 DNA sequence: TGTGCTAGTGTTAAGACAGGAGACCAGCCCCAGCATTTT. Amino acid sequence: CASVKTGDQPQHF.

This chain joins TRBV4-2 and TRBJ2-5; 8 nucleotides line up with TRBD2. Trimming at V came to 0 bases and at J to 2 bases, leaving 5 bases not matched to a gene. The germline V gene has CDR1 LGHNA and CDR2 YNFKEQ. CDR3 length: 16 amino acids. CDR3 DNA: TGTGCCAGCAGCCAAGAAGTAGCGGGACATCAAGAGACCCAGTACTTC. Its protein is CASSQEVAGHQETQYF.

This clonotype has more than one count but fewer than ten. J is TRBJ2-7 and V is TRBV20-1; 9 positions agree with TRBD1. Per germline, CDR1 DFQATT and CDR2 SNEGSKA (reference sequence). The CDR3 totals 15 residues. Trimming at V came to 0 bases and at J to 5 bases, leaving 8 bases not matched to a gene. The CDR3 sequence: CSARDIQGARNEQYF. The CDR3 DNA reads TGCAGTGCTAGAGATATACAGGGGGCGCGTAACGAGCAGTACTTC.

Turning to this clonotype: The junction does not match germline at one end; this may be a read error. The CDR3 sequence: CVSSETWGLYEQYF. DNA for the CDR3: TGTGTCAGCAGTGAGACGTGGGGCCTCTACGAGCAGTACTTC. The rearrangement joins TRBV6-1 to TRBJ2-7; D might be TRBD1 (5 bases). The CDR3 consists of 14 residues. Germline V gene data show CDR1 as MNHNS and CDR2 as SASEGT.

V and J are TRBV20-1 and TRBJ2-5; the D gene is possibly TRBD1 (5 bases). V was trimmed by 7 bases and J by 1 base, leaving 7 bases between them. Germline loops: CDR1 DFQATT, CDR2 SNEGSKA (reference sequence). The CDR3 sequence is 11 residues long. CDR3 sequence reads: CSGQRQETQYF. CDR3 DNA: TGCAGTGGACAGCGCCAAGAGACCCAGTACTTC.

The chain joins TRBV25-1 to TRBJ2-4; 7 bases match TRBD2. Germline V gives CDR1 MGHDK, CDR2 SYGVNS. The CDR3 length is 12 residues. V gave up 5 bases and J gave up 13 bases; unmatched junction bases: 8. CDR3 loop: CASSSWEGVQYF. The DNA of the CDR3 is TGTGCCAGCAGTTCCTGGGAGGGTGTGCAGTACTTC.

This clonotype was detected once. This chain connects TRBV28 to TRBJ1-1, with 8 bases aligning to TRBD1. The CDR3 length is 15 residues. The J segment lost 1 base and the V segment lost 5 bases, leaving 6 bases of the junction unmatched. The germline V gene has CDR1 MDHEN and CDR2 SYDVKM. CDR3 sequence: CASSLDRAPNTEAFF. The CDR3 coding sequence is TGTGCCAGCAGTCTGGACAGGGCCCCGAACACTGAAGCTTTCTTT.

V and J are TRBV7-3 and TRBJ2-1; TRBD1 aligns across 7 bases. The CDR3 totals 16 residues. Germline CDR1 is SGHTA and CDR2 is FQGTGA. V lost 0 bases, J lost 8 bases, and 10 bases stayed unmatched. The CDR3 sequence: CASSLTGTVKEYEQFF. CDR3 nucleotides: TGTGCCAGCAGCTTAACCGGGACAGTTAAGGAGTATGAGCAGTTCTTC.

The chain joins TRBV27 to TRBJ1-4; 8 nucleotides agree with TRBD1. The trim removed 0 bases at V and 5 bases at J, leaving 5 bases unmatched. The CDR3 contains 16 residues. The V gene's germline CDR1 is MNHEY and CDR2 SMNVEV (reference sequence). The CDR3 protein is CASSLSRRGRNEKLFF. CDR3 DNA: TGTGCCAGCAGTTTATCCCGCAGGGGGCGCAATGAAAAACTGTTTTTT. The full variable domain, with the rest looked up from reference TRBV27 and TRBJ1-4, is EAQVTQNPRYLITVTGKKLTVTCSQNMNHEYMSWYRQDPGLGLRQIYYSMNVEVTDKGDVPEGYKVSRKEKRNFPLILESPSPNQTSLYFCASSLSRRGRNEKLFFGSGTQLSVL.

This clonotype came up once. The genes are TRBV7-2 and TRBJ2-5; 10 bases are shared with TRBD1. The J call may be mistaken, given a closer DNA end match to TRBJ2-7. Germline values: CDR1 SGHTA, CDR2 FQGNSA. The CDR3 has 14 residues. The CDR3 loop is CASSPDRGRPEQYF. The CDR3, as DNA: TGTGCCAGCAGCCCAGACAGGGGGCGTCCCGAGCAGTACTTC.